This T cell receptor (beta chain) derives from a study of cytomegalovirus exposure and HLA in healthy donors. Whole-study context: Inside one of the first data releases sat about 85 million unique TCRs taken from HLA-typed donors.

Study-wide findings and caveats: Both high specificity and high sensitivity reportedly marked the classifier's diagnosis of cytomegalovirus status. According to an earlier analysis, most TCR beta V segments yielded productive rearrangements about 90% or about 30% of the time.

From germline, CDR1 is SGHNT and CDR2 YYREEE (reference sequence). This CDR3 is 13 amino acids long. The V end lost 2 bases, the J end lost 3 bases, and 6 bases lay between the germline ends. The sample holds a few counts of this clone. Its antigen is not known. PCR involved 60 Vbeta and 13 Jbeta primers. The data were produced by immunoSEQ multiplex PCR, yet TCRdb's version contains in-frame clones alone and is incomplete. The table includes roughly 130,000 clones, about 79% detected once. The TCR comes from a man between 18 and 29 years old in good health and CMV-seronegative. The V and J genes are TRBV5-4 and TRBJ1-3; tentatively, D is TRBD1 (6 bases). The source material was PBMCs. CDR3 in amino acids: CASSFRGGNTIYF. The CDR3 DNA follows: TGTGCCAGCAGCTTCAGGGGTGGAAACACCATATATTTT.